Sequencing of this T cell receptor (beta chain) was carried out in a study of cytomegalovirus exposure and HLA in healthy donors. CDR3 size: 15 residues. Trimming at V came to 3 bases and at J to 5 bases, leaving 8 bases not matched to a gene. CDR1 and CDR2 (germline): SGHTA, FQGNSA. PCR involved 60 Vbeta and 13 Jbeta primers. Profiled with immunoSEQ multiplex PCR; TCRdb holds only in-frame clones, not every one. This table has 150,000 to 200,000 clones, around 86% appearing once. This chain links TRBV7-2 with TRBJ1-2; 8 bases agree with TRBD1. The TCR sequence derives from a girl aged 2 to 9 in good health and CMV-seropositive. The sequencing sample was made of PBMCs. The CDR3 sequence is CASSFGTGGMYGYTF. The CDR3 DNA is TGTGCCAGCAGCTTTGGGACAGGAGGGATGTATGGCTACACCTTC.